This TCR beta chain was documented in a study of cytomegalovirus exposure and HLA in healthy donors. The CDR3 spans 13 residues. Germline V CDR1 and CDR2: SGHTA, FQGNSA. Trimming took 5 bases from V and 2 from J, leaving 9 bases between them. Primers for the PCR totalled 60 Vbeta and 13 Jbeta. The repertoire was sequenced with immunoSEQ multiplex PCR; TCRdb's copy has only in-frame clones and lacks some. The sample includes around 150,000 clones, around 80% of them seen just once. Source material: PBMCs. The sequence came from a male donor in good health and CMV-seronegative. V gene TRBV7-2 combines with J gene TRBJ1-2; tentative D call: TRBD1 (5 bases). CDR3 nucleotides: TGTGCCAGCAGCAACCGACAGAACTATGGCTACACCTTC. Amino acids: CASSNRQNYGYTF.